This T cell receptor beta chain derives from a study of shared clonotypes between healthy human individuals. Findings and limits, study-wide: Larger richness was generally estimated for naive than memory subsets.

The trim removed 2 bases at V and 7 bases at J, leaving 5 bases unmatched. Germline CDR1 and CDR2: SGHRS and YFSETQ. The CDR3 extends over 15 amino acids. As to this clone: Antigen specificity is unknown.

Data came from immunoSEQ multiplex PCR; TCRdb stores just in-frame clones and leaves some out. The table shows millions of clones, with 85% to 95% occurring only once. Both subsets, CD45RA+ naive and CD45RA-negative memory, were split from the CD4+ cells. Sequencing used naive CD4+ T cells from PBMCs. The sample's subset: CD45RA+ positively selected. The TCR sequence derives from a man aged 18 to 29 in good health. Some clones in this sample may be carry-over from other donors' samples. The chain uses TRBV5-1 and TRBJ2-1, with 11 bases fitting TRBD2. This chain's CDR3 is CASSLLAGAENEQFF. In nucleotides, the CDR3 is TGCGCCAGCAGCTTACTAGCGGGAGCAGAGAATGAGCAGTTCTTC. Together with reference TRBV5-1 and TRBJ2-1, the CDR3 gives the full variable domain: KAGVTQTPRYLIKTRGQQVTLSCSPISGHRSVSWYQQTPGQGLQFLFEYFSETQRNKGNFPGRFSGRQFSNSRSEMNVSTLELGDSALYLCASSLLAGAENEQFFGPGTRLTVL.